One sample yielded the 22 T cell receptor beta chains listed below, sequenced in a study of beta chain features in type 1 diabetes. The sequenced template was cDNA made from the entire isolated RNA. Generated by immunoSEQ multiplex PCR, the TCRdb table keeps only in-frame clones and is missing some. The repertoire consists of roughly 140,000 clones, with 6.5% to 8.5% occurring once and the leading ten covering roughly 1.5%. Material for sequencing was central memory CD4+ T cells from blood. These receptors were taken from a woman younger than 45 in good health.

This clone appeared a few times. The chain uses TRBV5-4 and TRBJ2-3, with 8 bases lining up with TRBD1. Looked up from germline, CDR1 is SGHNT and CDR2 is YYREEE (reference sequence). The CDR3 loop spans 14 amino acids. The V segment lost 0 bases and the J segment 3 bases; nucleotides outside the gene matches: 0. The CDR3 region is CASSLDRGTDTQYF. CDR3 bases: TGTGCCAGCAGCTTGGACAGGGGGACAGATACGCAGTATTTT. Full variable domain (outside the CDR3, taken from reference TRBV5-4 and TRBJ2-3): ETGVTQSPTHLIKTRGQQVTLRCSSQSGHNTVSWYQQALGQGPQFIFQYYREEENGRGNFPPRFSGLQFPNYSSELNVNALELDDSALYLCASSLDRGTDTQYFGPGTRLTVL.

The chain links TRBV11-2 to TRBJ2-1; TRBD2 aligns across 9 bases. The CDR3 is 15 residues long. V was clipped by 5 bases and J by 3 bases; unmatched bases: 5. Germline lookup yields CDR1 SGHAT and CDR2 FQNNGV. CDR3 sequence reads: CASSLGTSSYNEQFF. CDR3 sequence (DNA): TGTGCCAGCAGCCTCGGGACTAGCAGCTACAATGAGCAGTTCTTC.

The sample holds many counts of this clone. The chain employs TRBV7-2 and TRBJ2-1; a possible D gene is TRBD2 (6 bases). Germline lookup yields CDR1 SGHTA and CDR2 FQGNSA. V was clipped by 2 bases and J by 0 bases, with 17 bases between them. The CDR3 spans 18 residues. The CDR3 loop is CASSLMAGGGGSYNEQFF. As DNA, the CDR3 is TGTGCCAGCAGCTTAATGGCAGGTGGGGGAGGCTCCTACAATGAGCAGTTCTTC.

The chain combines TRBV7-2 with TRBJ2-3; TRBD2 is a possible D gene (6 bases). V was cut by 1 base and J by 2 bases, with 7 bases left in between. CDR3 length equals 14 residues. CDR1 and CDR2 from the germline V gene are SGHTA and FQGNSA. The CDR3 reads CASSLGGTTDTQYF. CDR3 sequence (DNA): TGTGCCAGCAGCTTAGGCGGGACCACAGATACGCAGTATTTT.

In this sample, this clone turned up a few times. This sequence joins TRBV7-2 and TRBJ2-5; 10 bases fit TRBD2. Trimming at V came to 1 base and at J to 5 bases, leaving 16 bases not matched to a gene. The CDR3 has 19 amino acids. Looked up from germline, CDR1 is SGHTA and CDR2 is FQGNSA. The CDR3 DNA reads TGTGCCAGCAGCTTAGGGGCGCTAGCGGGAGATTCTGTCCGGGAGACCCAGTACTTC. Protein: CASSLGALAGDSVRETQYF.

This clone has at least ten counts. This chain links TRBV18 with TRBJ2-7; D possibly corresponds to TRBD1 (6 bases). V was trimmed by 4 bases and J by 3 bases, leaving 16 bases between them. Germline V lookup: CDR1 KGHSH, CDR2 LQKENI. The CDR3 extends over 15 amino acids. CDR3 region: CASSQQGRGNYEQYF. In nucleotides, the CDR3 is TGTGCCAGCTCACAACAGGGTAGGGGAAACTACGAGCAGTACTTC.

There are many counts of this clone. The V and J genes are TRBV30 and TRBJ2-7; a weak D match, TRBD2 (5 bases). CDR1 and CDR2 from the germline V gene are GTSNPN and SVGIG (reference sequence). This CDR3 spans 11 amino acids. The V gene lost 8 bases and the J gene lost 5 bases, with 13 bases spanning the gap. Here the CDR3 DNA reads TGTGCCCGACGAGACGGGAACGAGCAGTACTTC. Its translation is CARRDGNEQYF.

This clone turned up a few times. The rearrangement joins TRBV4-2 to TRBJ2-3; 7 positions match TRBD1. After removal of 1 base from V and 0 bases from J, the junction contained 10 bases not matched to a gene. CDR1 LGHNA and CDR2 YNFKEQ come from the germline V gene. This CDR3 is built from 18 residues. Here the CDR3 DNA reads TGTGCCAGCAGCCAAGGGTGGGGCCGGGACAGTAGCACAGATACGCAGTATTTT. Its translation: CASSQGWGRDSSTDTQYF.

This clone was seen a few times. The V and J genes are TRBV25-1 and TRBJ1-5; D may be TRBD1 (5 bases). The CDR3 runs 13 residues. Germline CDR1 MGHDK, CDR2 SYGVNS. The V gene lost 6 bases and the J gene lost 7 bases, with 13 bases spanning the gap. CDR3 sequence (DNA): TGTGCCAGCAGCGCCCAGGGAGGCCAGCCCCAGCATTTT. Its translation is CASSAQGGQPQHF.

Only a few counts were recorded for this clone. The chain has TRBV27 and TRBJ2-1; D is possibly TRBD1 (10 bases). Trimming shortened V by 9 bases and J by 7 bases, and 28 bases separated the two germline ends. This CDR3 has 17 amino acids. Germline V gene data show CDR1 as MNHEY and CDR2 as SMNVEV (reference sequence). For the CDR3, the DNA is TGTGCCAGTTCGGGACAGGGGATGTCTAGCGGGGCAAATGAGCAGTTCTTC. Translation gives CASSGQGMSSGANEQFF.

This clone was observed a handful of times. This chain links TRBV6-1 with TRBJ2-3; 12 bases are a match to TRBD2. The CDR3 contains 14 residues. CDR1 MNHNS and CDR2 SASEGT come from the germline V gene. After removal of 11 bases from V and 2 bases from J, the junction contained 5 bases not matched to a gene. Here the CDR3 reads CAGLAGGPTDTQYF. DNA of the CDR3: TGTGCCGGTCTAGCGGGAGGGCCCACAGATACGCAGTATTTT.

The rearrangement links TRBV7-2 to TRBJ2-3, with 9 nucleotides matching TRBD2. The ends lost 5 bases at V and 4 bases at J; junction bases unmatched: 7. Per the germline V gene, CDR1 is SGHTA and CDR2 is FQGNSA. CDR3 length equals 15 residues. The DNA for the CDR3 is TGTGCCAGCAGCCGGCGGGAGGGTGGAGCAGATACGCAGTATTTT. This translates into CASSRREGGADTQYF.

The gene calls are TRBV15 and TRBJ2-1; TRBD2 matches 11 bases. CDR3 length: 15 amino acids. The trim removed 3 bases at V and 11 bases at J, leaving 9 bases unmatched. CDR1 is LNHNV, CDR2 YYDKDF, per germline (reference sequence). The CDR3 DNA sequence: TGTGCCACCAGCAGGGATCCCGGGACTAGCGGAAAGCAGTTCTTC. This translates into CATSRDPGTSGKQFF.

In its sample, this clone was seen many times. This chain connects TRBV11-1 to TRBJ2-1; the match to TRBD2 covers 8 bases. The junction had 3 bases not matched to a gene; V was cut back by 5 bases and J by 6 bases. CDR1 SGHAT and CDR2 FQDESV come from the germline V gene (reference sequence). The CDR3 contains 13 residues. CDR3 nucleotides: TGTGCCAGCAGCAACGGGAGGGGCAATGAGCAGTTCTTC. Amino acids: CASSNGRGNEQFF.

The chain recombines TRBV5-7 with TRBJ1-5, with 10 bases lining up with TRBD1. TRBV5-7 is labeled an ORF, and its function is uncertain. Trimming removed 4 bases from V and 4 bases from J; junction bases left unmatched: 14. The CDR3 length is 18 residues. The CDR3 here is CASSGPGTGETTNQPQHF. CDR3 in DNA: TGTGCCAGCAGCGGCCCCGGGACAGGGGAGACTACAAATCAGCCCCAGCATTTT.

This clone was found many times. DNA for the CDR3: TGTGCCAGCAGCATTCCCGGGACAGGGGGACCCTACGAGCAGTACTTC. It codes for CASSIPGTGGPYEQYF. The chain couples TRBV21-1 to TRBJ2-7; the table's TRBD1 call for D was not verified on the DNA. TRBV21-1 is a pseudogene segment. The CDR3 has 16 residues.

A word on this clone: Compared with germline, one end of the junction differs, possibly owing to a read error. The chain has TRBV7-7 and TRBJ2-1; 7 nucleotides agree with TRBD2. CDR1 is SSHAT, CDR2 FNYEAQ, per germline (reference sequence). The CDR3 spans 15 residues. The DNA for the CDR3 is TGTGCTAGCAGCTTATTTCTAGCGGCAACCAATGAGCAGTTCTTC. It codes for CASSLFLAATNEQFF.

In its sample, this clone was seen a few times. This sequence joins TRBV7-9 and TRBJ2-7, with TRBD1 matching 11 bases. There are 15 residues in the CDR3. Germline CDR1 SEHNR, CDR2 FQNEAQ (reference sequence). Trimming took 5 bases from V and 2 from J; bases not matched to a gene: 5. The CDR3 spells CASSREGQGAYEQYF. In DNA form, the CDR3 reads TGTGCCAGCAGCCGAGAGGGACAGGGGGCCTACGAGCAGTACTTC.

This clone was observed a handful of times. The V and J genes are TRBV7-2 and TRBJ1-5; D uncertain. Deletions cut 1 base from V and 4 bases from J, with 11 bases between. The CDR3 is 15 residues long. Germline-derived CDR1 and CDR2 are SGHTA and FQGNSA. CDR3: CASSLDGERNQPQHF. The CDR3 DNA sequence: TGTGCCAGCAGCTTAGACGGGGAAAGGAATCAGCCCCAGCATTTT.

This clone was counted only a few times. The V call is TRBV5-1, the J call TRBJ2-2; the D gene is possibly TRBD2 (6 bases). V shed 3 bases and J shed 7 bases, with 10 bases lying between them. This CDR3 is built from 13 residues. Germline V gene sequence: CDR1 SGHRS, CDR2 YFSETQ. CDR3 in DNA: TGCGCCAGCAGCTGGAGGGATATCGGGGAGCTGTTTTTT. Protein: CASSWRDIGELFF.

Only a few counts were recorded for this clone. The rearrangement joins TRBV9 to TRBJ2-5; 7 bases align to TRBD1. Germline assignment: CDR1 SGDLS and CDR2 YYNGEE. Trimming removed 3 bases from V and 5 bases from J; junction bases left unmatched: 10. The CDR3 spans 15 residues. In nucleotides, the CDR3 is TGTGCCAGCAGCGAGCCCTCAGGGGGAGTTGAGACCCAGTACTTC. Translating it yields CASSEPSGGVETQYF.

This clone was seen a handful of times. The chain uses TRBV2 and TRBJ2-7; TRBD1 aligns across 8 bases. CDR1 and CDR2 (germline): SNHLY, FYNNEI. V was clipped by 6 bases and J by 1 base; unmatched bases: 8. The CDR3 runs 15 residues. CDR3 loop: CASSTQRQGSYEQYF. The CDR3 DNA is TGTGCCAGCAGCACCCAGAGACAGGGGTCCTACGAGCAGTACTTC.